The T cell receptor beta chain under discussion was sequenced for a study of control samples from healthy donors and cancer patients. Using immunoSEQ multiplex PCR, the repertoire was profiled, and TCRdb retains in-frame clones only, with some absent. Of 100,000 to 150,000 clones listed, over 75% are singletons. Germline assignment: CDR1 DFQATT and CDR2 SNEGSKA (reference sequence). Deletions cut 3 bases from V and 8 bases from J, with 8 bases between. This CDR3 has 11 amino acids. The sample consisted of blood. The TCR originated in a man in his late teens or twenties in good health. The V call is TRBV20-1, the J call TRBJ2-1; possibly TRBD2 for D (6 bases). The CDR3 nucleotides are TGCAGTGCTAGGGGGGACTATGAGCAGTTCTTC. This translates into CSARGDYEQFF.